These 4 T cell receptor beta chains were sequenced from one sample in a study of identical twins. TCRdb recomputed calls from the 5' RACE reads with MiXCR, one row per CDR3 protein. The sample records more than 1.5 million distinct CDR3 sequences, under 35% being singletons. Input material: cord blood. The receptors originated from a newborn girl in good health.

The chain carries TRBV5-1 and TRBJ2-4; no firm D call. The J call is doubtful: the DNA matches TRBJ2-7 better. The CDR3 loop spans 14 amino acids. Germline lookup yields CDR1 SGHRS and CDR2 YFSETQ. The DNA of the CDR3 is TGCGCCAGCAGCTTTGGGCAGATGGGTTACGAGCAGTACTTC. Translating it yields CASSFGQMGYEQYF.

The CDR3 sequence is CASSLVGGIEQYF. In DNA, the CDR3 is TGTGCCAGCAGCTTAGTGGGAGGGATCGAGCAGTACTTC. This chain connects TRBV7-2 to TRBJ2-7; 7 nucleotides align to TRBD2. J was trimmed by 6 bases and V by 1 base; bases with no gene match: 3. CDR3 length: 13 amino acids. Germline V lookup: CDR1 SGHTA, CDR2 FQGNSA.

The chain carries TRBV20-1 and TRBJ2-5, with a weak D call TRBD2 (7 bases). The V and J ends lost 4 bases and 0 bases respectively, with 21 bases between them. There are 17 residues in the CDR3. Germline-derived CDR1 and CDR2 are DFQATT and SNEGSKA (reference sequence). As DNA, the CDR3 is TGCAGTGCTACTGGGGATAGGCGGGGGCCCTACCAAGAGACCCAGTACTTC. Amino acid sequence: CSATGDRRGPYQETQYF.

V and J are TRBV9 and TRBJ2-2, with D possibly matching TRBD1 (6 bases). Germline CDR1 reads SGDLS; CDR2 reads YYNGEE. The CDR3 has 16 residues. Between the trimmed V and J ends, which lost 4 bases and 3 bases, there was a span of 16 bases. The CDR3 nucleotides are TGTGCCAGCAGCCTCGAATTTGGACAGTACACCGGGGAGCTGTTTTTT. As protein: CASSLEFGQYTGELFF.